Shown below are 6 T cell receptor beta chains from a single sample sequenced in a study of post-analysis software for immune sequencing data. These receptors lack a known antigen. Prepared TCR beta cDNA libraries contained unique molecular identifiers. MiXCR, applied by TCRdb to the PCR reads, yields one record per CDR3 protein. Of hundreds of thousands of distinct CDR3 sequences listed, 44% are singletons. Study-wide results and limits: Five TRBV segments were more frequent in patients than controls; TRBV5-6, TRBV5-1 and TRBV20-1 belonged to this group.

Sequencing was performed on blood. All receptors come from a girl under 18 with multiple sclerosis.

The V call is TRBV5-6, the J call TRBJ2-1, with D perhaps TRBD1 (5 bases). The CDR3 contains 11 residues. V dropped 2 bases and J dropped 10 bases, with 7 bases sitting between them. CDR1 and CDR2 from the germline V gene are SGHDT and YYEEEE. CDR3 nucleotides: TGTGCCAGCAGCTTCGCAGGGGAGCAGTTCTTC. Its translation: CASSFAGEQFF.

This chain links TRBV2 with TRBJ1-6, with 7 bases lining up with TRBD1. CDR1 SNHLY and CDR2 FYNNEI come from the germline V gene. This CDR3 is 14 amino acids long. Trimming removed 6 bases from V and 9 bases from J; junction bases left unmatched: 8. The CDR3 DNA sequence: TGTGCCAGCAGGGAGCAGGGGGGTATTTCACCCCTCCACTTT. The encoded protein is CASREQGGISPLHF.

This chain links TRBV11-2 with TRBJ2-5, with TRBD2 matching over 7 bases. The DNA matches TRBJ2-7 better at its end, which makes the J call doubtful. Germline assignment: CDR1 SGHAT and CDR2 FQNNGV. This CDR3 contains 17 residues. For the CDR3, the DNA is TGTGCCAGCAGCTTAGTCGGGGGGTCCTCCTTAATCTACGAGCAGTACTTC. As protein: CASSLVGGSSLIYEQYF.

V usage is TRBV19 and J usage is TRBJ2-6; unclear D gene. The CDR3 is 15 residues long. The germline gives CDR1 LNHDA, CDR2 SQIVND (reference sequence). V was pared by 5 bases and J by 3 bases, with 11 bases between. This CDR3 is CASSPATFGANVLTF. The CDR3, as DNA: TGTGCCAGTAGTCCCGCGACTTTTGGGGCCAACGTCCTGACTTTC.

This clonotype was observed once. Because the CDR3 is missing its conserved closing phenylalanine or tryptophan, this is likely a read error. CDR3 bases: TGTGCCAGCAGTTTACGCGAAAGCTCCTACGAGCAGTACTGC. Its protein is CASSLRESSYEQYC. The chain uses TRBV12-3 or TRBV12-4 and TRBJ2-7, with D uncertain. The CDR3 runs 14 residues. V was clipped by 2 bases and J by 0 bases, with 8 bases between them.

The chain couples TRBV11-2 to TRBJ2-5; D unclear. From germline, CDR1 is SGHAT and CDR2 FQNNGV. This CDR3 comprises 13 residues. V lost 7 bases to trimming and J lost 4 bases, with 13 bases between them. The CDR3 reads CASTLDSGETQYF. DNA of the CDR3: TGTGCCAGCACCCTTGATTCCGGAGAGACCCAGTACTTC.